These 2 T cell receptor beta chains originate from one sample sequenced in a study of CD8 T cells in ankylosing spondylitis. TCRdb used MiXCR to reprocess the 5' RACE reads, holding one entry per CDR3 protein. The sample shows some 30,000 distinct CDR3 sequences, around 6.7% of them seen only once. The sequenced material came from blood, either unsorted or a sorted T cell fraction (not recorded which). The receptors were gathered from a male donor with ankylosing spondylitis or in good health (not recorded which).

This clonotype was picked up many times. The chain has TRBV30 and TRBJ2-2; D call uncertain. Trimming stripped 1 base from V and 7 bases from J, with 7 bases between. This CDR3 is 12 amino acids long. CDR1 and CDR2 from the germline V gene are GTSNPN and SVGIG (reference sequence). The CDR3 is CAWSDLGGELFF. CDR3 DNA: TGTGCCTGGAGTGATTTAGGCGGGGAGCTGTTTTTT.

V usage is TRBV13 and J usage is TRBJ2-5; D gene unclear. Germline V CDR1 and CDR2: PRHDT, FYEKMQ (reference sequence). Trimming left V 9 bases short and J 0 bases short, with 20 bases between. The CDR3 spans 16 residues. The CDR3 region has the DNA TGTGCCAGGGGCTTCGGGCTCGTTTGGTACCAAGAGACCCAGTACTTC. As protein: CARGFGLVWYQETQYF.